The next 20 T cell receptor beta chains were all read from a single sample in a study of sequential checkpoint blockade in melanoma. Repertoires were generated with immunoSEQ multiplex PCR, while TCRdb's copy carries only in-frame clones and drops some. The sample shows several thousand clones, roughly 24% of them seen only once. Treatment: randomized to nivolumab then ipilimumab (arm A) or the reverse (arm B). The material was tumor tissue (inferred from file names), obtained from a patient given nivolumab and ipilimumab in sequence. The receptor source for this set is a human donor with melanoma.

The V and J genes are TRBV14 and TRBJ2-1; 15 bases fit TRBD2. In germline, CDR1 is SGHDN, CDR2 FVKESK. J gave up 3 bases and V 3 bases, and 6 bases lay outside the gene matches. This CDR3 spans 18 amino acids. Here the CDR3 DNA reads TGTGCCAGCAGCCAGCCCGGGACTAGCGGGGGGTACTACAATGAGCAGTTCTTC. It translates to CASSQPGTSGGYYNEQFF.

This chain connects TRBV5-1 to TRBJ2-3, with 7 nucleotides matching TRBD2. The trim removed 0 bases at V and 0 bases at J, leaving 7 bases unmatched. CDR1 SGHRS and CDR2 YFSETQ come from the germline V gene. This CDR3 is 17 amino acids long. CDR3 nucleotides: TGCGCCAGCAGCTTGGGTGCTAGCGGCCTTAGCACAGATACGCAGTATTTT. Protein: CASSLGASGLSTDTQYF.

This chain links TRBV19 with TRBJ2-7; D gene unclear. Trimming shortened V by 2 bases and J by 4 bases, and 12 bases separated the two germline ends. This CDR3 is built from 14 residues. In germline, CDR1 is LNHDA, CDR2 SQIVND (reference sequence). CDR3 sequence (DNA): TGTGCCAGTAGTATAACGGGCAGTGCTTACGAGCAGTACTTC. Its translation: CASSITGSAYEQYF.

The rearrangement links TRBV19 to TRBJ2-7; the D gene is possibly TRBD2 (6 bases). V was pared by 3 bases and J by 9 bases, with 15 bases between. CDR3 length equals 13 residues. Germline CDR1 and CDR2: LNHDA and SQIVND (reference sequence). The CDR3 spells CASSIGGLSLQYF. For the CDR3, the DNA is TGTGCCAGTAGTATTGGAGGGCTGTCGTTGCAGTACTTC. Filled out from reference TRBV19 and TRBJ2-7, the complete variable domain reads DGGITQSPKYLFRKEGQNVTLSCEQNLNHDAMYWYRQDPGQGLRLIYYSQIVNDFQKGDIAEGYSVSREKKESFPLTVTSAQKNPTAFYLCASSIGGLSLQYFGPGTRLTVT.

This clone has a handful of counts. This chain connects TRBV6-8 to TRBJ1-4; perhaps TRBD1 as D (5 bases). The ends were cut back, 4 bases at V and 0 bases at J, with 9 bases in the middle. The CDR3 loop spans 15 amino acids. The germline V gene encodes CDR1 MNHGY and CDR2 SAAAGT. As DNA, the CDR3 is TGTGCCAGCAGTTCCGGGACGACAACTAATGAAAAACTGTTTTTT. Translated: CASSSGTTTNEKLFF.

V and J are TRBV19 and TRBJ1-1, with D perhaps matching TRBD1 (5 bases). V dropped 5 bases and J dropped 5 bases, with 15 bases sitting between them. This CDR3 has 14 amino acids. Germline CDR1 and CDR2: LNHDA and SQIVND (reference sequence). As DNA, the CDR3 is TGTGCCAGTAGTTACCAAGGGGACTCGACTGAAGCTTTCTTT. Amino acid sequence: CASSYQGDSTEAFF.

This clone was recorded a few times. The rearrangement uses TRBV6-8 and TRBJ2-5; possible D gene TRBD2, 5 bases. Trimming cost V 8 bases and J 0 bases, with 10 bases left between them. The CDR3 spans 13 residues. Germline V lookup: CDR1 MNHGY, CDR2 SAAAGT. This CDR3 is CASSQLDQETQYF. The CDR3 DNA sequence: TGTGCCAGCTCACAACTAGACCAAGAGACCCAGTACTTC.

The rearrangement uses TRBV5-1 and TRBJ1-2; TRBD1 aligns across 9 bases. V dropped 5 bases and J dropped 8; count of bases not matched to a gene: 10. In germline, CDR1 is SGHRS, CDR2 YFSETQ. The CDR3 consists of 14 residues. This CDR3 is CASSWGQGPLGYTF. As DNA, the CDR3 is TGCGCCAGCAGTTGGGGACAGGGTCCTTTGGGCTACACCTTC.

By share, this clone counts as medium-sized. The chain uses TRBV11-3 and TRBJ2-7; 9 nucleotides match TRBD2. Per the germline V gene, CDR1 is SGHNT and CDR2 is YENEEA. V was clipped by 3 bases and J by 12 bases; unmatched bases: 12. The CDR3 contains 14 residues. The CDR3 DNA follows: TGTGCCAGCAGCTTGATTGGCGGGGGGGCCTCCCCGTACTTC. This codes for CASSLIGGGASPYF.

This clone was seen more than once but under ten times. The CDR3 reads CASSEGTGRQPIYF. The CDR3 DNA reads TGTGCCAGCAGCGAAGGGACAGGGCGTCAGCCCATATATTTT. The genes are TRBV6-8 and TRBJ1-3; 9 bases line up with TRBD1. From germline, CDR1 is MNHGY and CDR2 SAAAGT. The CDR3 runs 14 residues. The V segment lost 6 bases and the J segment 11 bases; nucleotides outside the gene matches: 11.

This chain uses TRBV19 with TRBJ2-3; 14 bases are a match to TRBD2. V was pared by 8 bases and J by 2 bases, with 6 bases of the junction left unmatched. This CDR3 contains 16 residues. Germline V gene lookup returns CDR1 LNHDA and CDR2 SQIVND (reference sequence). CDR3 region: CASGLAGGSNTDTQYF. The DNA for the CDR3 is TGTGCCAGTGGACTAGCGGGGGGTAGTAACACAGATACGCAGTATTTT.

In its sample, this clone was seen a few times. The rearrangement joins TRBV19 to TRBJ1-1, with D maybe TRBD1 (5 bases). Germline V gene data show CDR1 as LNHDA and CDR2 as SQIVND (reference sequence). CDR3 length equals 14 residues. V lost 5 bases and J lost 0, with 10 bases in between. Here the CDR3 DNA reads TGTGCCAGTAGTCTGGGGCCTATGAACACTGAAGCTTTCTTT. This sequence encodes CASSLGPMNTEAFF.

This chain connects TRBV29-1 to TRBJ2-7, with D unclear. Germline CDR1 SQVTM, CDR2 ANQGSEA. This CDR3 region has 13 residues. V lost 6 bases and J 3 bases, leaving 15 bases between the germline ends. The CDR3 reads CSVADGGGYEQYF. The DNA for the CDR3 is TGCAGCGTCGCGGACGGTGGCGGCTACGAGCAGTACTTC.

Only a few counts were recorded for this clone. J is TRBJ2-5 and V is TRBV6-8, with 7 bases fitting TRBD1. This CDR3 spans 16 amino acids. V lost 5 bases, J lost 5 bases, and 14 bases stayed unmatched. Germline CDR1 is MNHGY and CDR2 is SAAAGT. This CDR3 reads CASSAREGGSGETQYF. The CDR3, as DNA: TGTGCCAGCAGTGCGCGTGAAGGGGGCTCGGGTGAGACCCAGTACTTC.

This clone was seen at least ten times. The V call is TRBV11-3, the J call TRBJ2-5; weak D call: TRBD2 (7 bases). Per the germline V gene, CDR1 is SGHNT and CDR2 is YENEEA. This CDR3 region has 16 residues. V was clipped by 5 bases and J by 5 bases, with 21 bases between them. The CDR3 DNA reads TGTGCCAGCAGCCAAGCCAAATCGGGGGGACATGAGACCCAGTACTTC. Translated: CASSQAKSGGHETQYF.

A few counts support this clone. The CDR3 nucleotides read TGTGCCAGCAGTAGAAGGGCGACCTACGAGCAGTACTTC. Its translation is CASSRRATYEQYF. The genes are TRBV28 and TRBJ2-7; unclear D gene. V shed 5 bases and J shed 2 bases, with 10 bases lying between them. CDR1 is MDHEN and CDR2 is SYDVKM in the germline V gene. This CDR3 has 13 amino acids.

This chain links TRBV19 with TRBJ1-1; 12 bases align to TRBD1. The germline gives CDR1 LNHDA, CDR2 SQIVND (reference sequence). Unmatched junction bases numbered 6, after V lost 3 bases and J lost 4 bases. The CDR3 is 16 amino acids. This chain's CDR3 is CASSIAGTGGITEAFF. The CDR3, as DNA: TGTGCCAGTAGTATCGCTGGGACAGGGGGCATCACTGAAGCTTTCTTT.

This clone has only a few counts. This rearrangement joins TRBV28 to TRBJ2-7; tentative D call: TRBD2 (6 bases). The CDR3 runs 13 residues. Trimming took 3 bases from V and 3 from J, leaving 9 bases between them. CDR1 is MDHEN and CDR2 is SYDVKM in the germline V gene. The CDR3 DNA follows: TGTGCCAGCAGTTTGCGGGGCCTCTACGAGCAGTACTTC. It codes for CASSLRGLYEQYF.

This clone has a handful of counts. The chain employs TRBV6-8 and TRBJ1-1, with D possibly TRBD1 on 5 matching bases. CDR1 MNHGY and CDR2 SAAAGT come from the germline V gene. V was clipped by 2 bases and J by 3 bases, with 10 bases between them. This CDR3 has 14 residues. For the CDR3, the DNA is TGTGCCAGCAGTTACGGGCCGGGGGACACTGAAGCTTTCTTT. This encodes CASSYGPGDTEAFF.

This clone was counted a few times. The gene calls are TRBV6-8 and TRBJ1-2; 7 positions match TRBD1. Losses at the gene ends were 0 bases for V and 10 bases for J; bases not matched to a gene: 11. The CDR3 covers 15 residues. Germline assignment: CDR1 MNHGY and CDR2 SAAAGT. CDR3 DNA sequence: TGTGCCAGCAGTTACTCGACCGGGACAGTATCACCCTACACCTTC. It encodes CASSYSTGTVSPYTF.